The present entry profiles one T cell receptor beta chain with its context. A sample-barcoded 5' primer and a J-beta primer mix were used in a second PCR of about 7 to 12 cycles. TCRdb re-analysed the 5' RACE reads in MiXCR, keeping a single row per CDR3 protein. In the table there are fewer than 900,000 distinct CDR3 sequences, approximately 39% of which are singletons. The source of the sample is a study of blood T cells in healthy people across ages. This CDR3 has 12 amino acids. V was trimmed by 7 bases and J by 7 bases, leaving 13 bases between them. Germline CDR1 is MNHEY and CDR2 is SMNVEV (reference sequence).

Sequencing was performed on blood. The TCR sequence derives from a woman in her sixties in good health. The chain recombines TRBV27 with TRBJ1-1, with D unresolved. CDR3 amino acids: CASTPPSIEAFF. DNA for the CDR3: TGTGCCAGCACCCCCCCGAGTATTGAAGCTTTCTTT.